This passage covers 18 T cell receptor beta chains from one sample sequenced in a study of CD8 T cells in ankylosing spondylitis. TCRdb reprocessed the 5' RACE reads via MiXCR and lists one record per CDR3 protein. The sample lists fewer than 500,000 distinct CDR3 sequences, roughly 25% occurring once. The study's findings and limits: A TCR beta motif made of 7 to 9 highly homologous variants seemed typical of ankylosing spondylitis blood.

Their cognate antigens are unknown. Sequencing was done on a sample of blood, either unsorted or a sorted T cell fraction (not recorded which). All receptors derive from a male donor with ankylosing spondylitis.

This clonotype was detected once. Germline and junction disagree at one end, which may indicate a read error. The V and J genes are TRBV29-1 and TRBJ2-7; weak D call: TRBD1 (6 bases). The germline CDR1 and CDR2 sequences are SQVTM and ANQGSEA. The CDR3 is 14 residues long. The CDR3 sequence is CSVEKAGAGYEQHF. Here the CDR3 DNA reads TGCAGCGTTGAGAAAGCAGGGGCTGGATACGAGCAGCACTTC.

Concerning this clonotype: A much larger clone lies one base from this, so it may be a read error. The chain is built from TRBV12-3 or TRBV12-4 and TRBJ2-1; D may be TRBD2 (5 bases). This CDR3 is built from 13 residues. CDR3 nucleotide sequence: TGTGCCAGCAGTTTCTTAGAGGGAAGTGAGCAGCTCTTC. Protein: CASSFLEGSEQLF.

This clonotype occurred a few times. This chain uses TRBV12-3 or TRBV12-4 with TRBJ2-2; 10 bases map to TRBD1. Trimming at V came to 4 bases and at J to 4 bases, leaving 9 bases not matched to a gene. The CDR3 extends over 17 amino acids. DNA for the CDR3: TGTGCCAGCAGTTGGGACAGGGGAACGCCTATCACCGGGGAGCTGTTTTTT. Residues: CASSWDRGTPITGELFF.

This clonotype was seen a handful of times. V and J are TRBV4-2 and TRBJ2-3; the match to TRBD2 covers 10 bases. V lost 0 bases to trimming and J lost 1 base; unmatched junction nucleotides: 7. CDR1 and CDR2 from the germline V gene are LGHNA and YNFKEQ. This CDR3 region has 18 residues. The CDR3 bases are TGTGCCAGCAGCCAAGATACTAGCGGGATTCTACGCACAGATACGCAGTATTTT. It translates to CASSQDTSGILRTDTQYF.

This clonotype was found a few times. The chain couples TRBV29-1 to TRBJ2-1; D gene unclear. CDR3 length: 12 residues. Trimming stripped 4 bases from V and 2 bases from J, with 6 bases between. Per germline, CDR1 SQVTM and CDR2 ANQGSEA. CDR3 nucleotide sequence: TGCAGCGTTGGCCAAACCTACAATGAGCAGTTCTTC. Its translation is CSVGQTYNEQFF.

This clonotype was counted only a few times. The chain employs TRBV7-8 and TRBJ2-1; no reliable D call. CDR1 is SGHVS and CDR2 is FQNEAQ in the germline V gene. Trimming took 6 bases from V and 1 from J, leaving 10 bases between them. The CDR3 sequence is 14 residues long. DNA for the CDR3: TGTGCCAGCAGTGGCGGCGCATCCTACAATGAGCAGTTCTTC. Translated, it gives CASSGGASYNEQFF. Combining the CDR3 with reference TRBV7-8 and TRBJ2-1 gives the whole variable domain GAGVSQSPRYKVAKRGQDVALRCDPISGHVSLFWYQQALGQGPEFLTYFQNEAQLDKSGLPSDRFFAERPEGSVSTLKIQRTQQEDSAVYLCASSGGASYNEQFFGPGTRLTVL.

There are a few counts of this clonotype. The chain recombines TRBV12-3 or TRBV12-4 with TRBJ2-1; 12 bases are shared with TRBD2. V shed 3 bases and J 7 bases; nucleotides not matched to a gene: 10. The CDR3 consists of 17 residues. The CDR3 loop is CASSFPLAGGLRNEQFF. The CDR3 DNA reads TGTGCCAGCAGTTTCCCACTAGCGGGAGGTTTAAGGAATGAGCAGTTCTTC.

CDR3 protein: CASSQDRDGYNEQFF. The CDR3 nucleotides read TGTGCCAGCAGCCAGGACAGGGACGGTTACAATGAGCAGTTCTTC. The genes are TRBV27 and TRBJ2-1; 8 bases map to TRBD1. V was pared by 6 bases and J by 4 bases, with 8 bases of the junction left unmatched. The germline V gene has CDR1 MNHEY and CDR2 SMNVEV (reference sequence). CDR3 length equals 15 residues.

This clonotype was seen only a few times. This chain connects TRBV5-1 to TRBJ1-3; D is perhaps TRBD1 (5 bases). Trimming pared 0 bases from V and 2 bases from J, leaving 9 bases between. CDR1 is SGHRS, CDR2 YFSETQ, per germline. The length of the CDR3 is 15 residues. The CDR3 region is CASSLAFRAGNTIYF. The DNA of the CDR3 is TGCGCCAGCAGCTTGGCCTTCAGGGCTGGAAACACCATATATTTT.

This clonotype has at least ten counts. CDR3 DNA sequence: TGCGCCAGCATAAAAGCGGGAGAGGGGGCCAATGAGCAGTTCTTC. Translating it yields CASIKAGEGANEQFF. The chain employs TRBV5-1 and TRBJ2-1; perhaps TRBD2 as D (8 bases). Germline assignment: CDR1 SGHRS and CDR2 YFSETQ. CDR3 length: 15 amino acids. Trimming took off 6 bases at V and 6 bases at J, with 19 bases between the two ends.

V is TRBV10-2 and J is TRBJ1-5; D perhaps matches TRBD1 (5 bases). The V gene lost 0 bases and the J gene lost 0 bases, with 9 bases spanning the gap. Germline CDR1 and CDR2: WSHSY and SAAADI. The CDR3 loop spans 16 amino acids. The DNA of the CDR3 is TGCGCCAGCAGTGAGTCTAGAGGGGCTAGCAATCAGCCCCAGCATTTT. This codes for CASSESRGASNQPQHF.

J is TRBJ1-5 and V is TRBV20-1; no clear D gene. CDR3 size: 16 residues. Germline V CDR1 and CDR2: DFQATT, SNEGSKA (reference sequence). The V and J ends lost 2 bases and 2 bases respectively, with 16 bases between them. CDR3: CSARQAPGRGNQPQHF. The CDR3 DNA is TGCAGTGCTAGACAAGCCCCGGGCCGGGGCAATCAGCCCCAGCATTTT.

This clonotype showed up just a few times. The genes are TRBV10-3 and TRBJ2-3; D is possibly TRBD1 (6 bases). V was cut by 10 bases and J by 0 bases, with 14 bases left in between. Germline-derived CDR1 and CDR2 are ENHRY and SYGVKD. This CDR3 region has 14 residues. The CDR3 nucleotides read TGTGCCACCCAACCTGGACAGAGCACAGATACGCAGTATTTT. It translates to CATQPGQSTDTQYF.

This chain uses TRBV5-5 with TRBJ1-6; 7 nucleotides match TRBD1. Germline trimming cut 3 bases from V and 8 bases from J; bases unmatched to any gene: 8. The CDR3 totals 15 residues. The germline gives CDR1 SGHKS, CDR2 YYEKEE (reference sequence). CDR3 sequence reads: CASSSQGTYHSPLHF. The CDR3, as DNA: TGTGCCAGCAGCTCACAGGGGACATATCATTCACCCCTCCACTTT.

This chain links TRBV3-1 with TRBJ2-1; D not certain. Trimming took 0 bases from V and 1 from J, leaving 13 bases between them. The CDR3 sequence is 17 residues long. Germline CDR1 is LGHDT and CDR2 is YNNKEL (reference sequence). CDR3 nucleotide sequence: TGTGCCAGCAGCCAAGATCGTAGGGCGGATTCCTACAATGAGCAGTTCTTC. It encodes CASSQDRRADSYNEQFF.

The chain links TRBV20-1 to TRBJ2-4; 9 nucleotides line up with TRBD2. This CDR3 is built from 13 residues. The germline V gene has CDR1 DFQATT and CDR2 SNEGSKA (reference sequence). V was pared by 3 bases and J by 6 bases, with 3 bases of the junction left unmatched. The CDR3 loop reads CSASIAGVNIQYF. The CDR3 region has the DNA TGCAGTGCTAGTATAGCGGGAGTAAACATTCAGTACTTC.

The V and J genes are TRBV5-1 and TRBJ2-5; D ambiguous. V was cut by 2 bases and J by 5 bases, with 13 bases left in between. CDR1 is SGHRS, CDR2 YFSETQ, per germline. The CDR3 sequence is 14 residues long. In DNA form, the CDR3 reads TGCGCCAGCAGCTTCTCTAGAGTCTGGGAGACCCAGTACTTC. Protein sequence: CASSFSRVWETQYF.

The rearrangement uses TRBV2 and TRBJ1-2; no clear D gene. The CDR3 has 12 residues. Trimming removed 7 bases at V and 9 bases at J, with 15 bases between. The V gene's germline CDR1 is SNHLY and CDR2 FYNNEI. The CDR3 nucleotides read TGTGCCAGCAATCCGGAGGCTGTAAGCTACACCTTC. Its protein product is CASNPEAVSYTF.